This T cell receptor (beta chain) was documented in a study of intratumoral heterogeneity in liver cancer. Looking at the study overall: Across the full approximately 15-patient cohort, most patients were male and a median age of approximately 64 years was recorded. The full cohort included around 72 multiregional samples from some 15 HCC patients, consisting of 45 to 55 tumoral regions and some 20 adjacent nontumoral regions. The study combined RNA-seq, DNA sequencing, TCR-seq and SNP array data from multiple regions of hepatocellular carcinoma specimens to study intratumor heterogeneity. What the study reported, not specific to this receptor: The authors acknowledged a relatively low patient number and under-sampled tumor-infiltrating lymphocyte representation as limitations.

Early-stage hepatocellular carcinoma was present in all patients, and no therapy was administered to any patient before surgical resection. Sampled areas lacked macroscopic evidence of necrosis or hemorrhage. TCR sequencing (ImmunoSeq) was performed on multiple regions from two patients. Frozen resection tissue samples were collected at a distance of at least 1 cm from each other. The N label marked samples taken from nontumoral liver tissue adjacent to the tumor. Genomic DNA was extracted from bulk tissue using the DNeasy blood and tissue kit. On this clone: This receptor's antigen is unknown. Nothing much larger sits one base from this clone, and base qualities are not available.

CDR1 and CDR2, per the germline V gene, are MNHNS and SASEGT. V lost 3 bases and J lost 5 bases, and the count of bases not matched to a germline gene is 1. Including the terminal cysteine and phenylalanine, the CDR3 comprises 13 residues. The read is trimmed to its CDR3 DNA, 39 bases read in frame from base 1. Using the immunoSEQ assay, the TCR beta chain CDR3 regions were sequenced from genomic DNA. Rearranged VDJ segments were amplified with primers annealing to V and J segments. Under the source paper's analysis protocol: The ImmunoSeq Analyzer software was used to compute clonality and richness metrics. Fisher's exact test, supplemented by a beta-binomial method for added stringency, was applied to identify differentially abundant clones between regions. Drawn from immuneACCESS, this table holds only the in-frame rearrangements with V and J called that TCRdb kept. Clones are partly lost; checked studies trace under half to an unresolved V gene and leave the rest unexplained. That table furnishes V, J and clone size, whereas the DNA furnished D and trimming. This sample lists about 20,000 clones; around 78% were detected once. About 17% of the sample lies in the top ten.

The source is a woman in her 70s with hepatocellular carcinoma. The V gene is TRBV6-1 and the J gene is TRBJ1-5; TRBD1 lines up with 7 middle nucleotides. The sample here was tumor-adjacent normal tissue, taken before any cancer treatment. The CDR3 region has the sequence CASSEQGDQPQHF. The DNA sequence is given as TGTGCCAGCAGTGAGCAGGGGGATCAGCCCCAGCATTTT.